These 19 T cell receptor beta chains were sequenced from one sample in a study of shared clonotypes between healthy human individuals. Measured with immunoSEQ multiplex PCR; TCRdb has only the in-frame clones, and not every one. The sample holds 2 million to 2.5 million clones, under 95% seen once. What was sequenced was naive CD4+ T cells from PBMCs. Subset specified: CD45RA+ positively selected. The receptors come from a man younger than 30 in good health. Some clones in this sample may be carry-over from other donors' samples.

The J gene is TRBJ2-7, the V gene TRBV19; 10 nucleotides agree with TRBD1. The CDR3 is 14 amino acids. Germline CDR1 is LNHDA and CDR2 is SQIVND (reference sequence). The junction had 7 bases not matched to a gene; V was cut back by 5 bases and J by 6 bases. The CDR3 region is CASSVTTGGIEQYF. The CDR3 coding sequence is TGTGCCAGTAGTGTCACGACAGGGGGCATCGAGCAGTACTTC.

V gene TRBV11-3 combines with J gene TRBJ2-1; tentatively, D is TRBD1 (5 bases). The length of the CDR3 is 15 residues. Germline CDR1 and CDR2: SGHNT and YENEEA. V was trimmed by 3 bases and J by 7 bases, leaving 16 bases between them. The CDR3 region is CASSFRQSSGNEQFF. In DNA, the CDR3 is TGTGCCAGCAGCTTCCGACAGTCCTCAGGGAATGAGCAGTTCTTC.

V usage is TRBV18 and J usage is TRBJ2-3, with D possibly matching TRBD1 (5 bases). This CDR3 has 11 residues. The V gene's germline CDR1 is KGHSH and CDR2 LQKENI. Trimming removed 3 bases at V and 9 bases at J, with 7 bases between. The CDR3 region has the DNA TGTGCCAGCTCACCCCCAGGGACGCAGTATTTT. Encoded protein: CASSPPGTQYF.

The chain is built from TRBV28 and TRBJ2-1; possible D gene TRBD2, 6 bases. The germline CDR1 and CDR2 sequences are MDHEN and SYDVKM. The CDR3 runs 15 residues. V was trimmed by 7 bases and J by 4 bases, leaving 17 bases between them. CDR3 residues: CASTGGESGYNEQFF. The CDR3 DNA reads TGTGCCAGCACCGGCGGGGAGTCGGGGTACAATGAGCAGTTCTTC.

Comment on this clone: Compared with germline, one end of the junction differs, possibly owing to a read error. The chain recombines TRBV5-4 with TRBJ2-3; D perhaps matches TRBD1 (5 bases). From germline, CDR1 is SGHNT and CDR2 YYREEE (reference sequence). The CDR3 loop spans 11 amino acids. CDR3 DNA: TGTGCCAGCAGCTTGGCAGGGCTCCGCAATTTT. It encodes CASSLAGLRNF.

This sequence joins TRBV11-2 and TRBJ1-1; D is ambiguous. Per germline, CDR1 SGHAT and CDR2 FQNNGV. Trimming took off 1 base at V and 7 bases at J, with 19 bases between the two ends. This CDR3 contains 16 residues. As DNA, the CDR3 is TGTGCCAGCAGCTTAGCGAGCCCGGACGGTTGGGATGAAGCTTTCTTT. Translated, it gives CASSLASPDGWDEAFF.

The rearrangement uses TRBV28 and TRBJ2-2; D not certain. Germline V gene sequence: CDR1 MDHEN, CDR2 SYDVKM. The ends were cut back, 8 bases at V and 6 bases at J, with 13 bases in the middle. CDR3 length equals 13 residues. The CDR3 DNA reads TGTGCCAGCTTAGCAATTCCCCCCGGGGAGCTGTTTTTT. It yields the protein CASLAIPPGELFF. The complete variable domain, with remaining parts taken from reference TRBV28 and TRBJ2-2, reads DVKVTQSSRYLVKRTGEKVFLECVQDMDHENMFWYRQDPGLGLRLIYFSYDVKMKEKGDIPEGYSVSREKKERFSLILESASTNQTSMYLCASLAIPPGELFFGEGSRLTVL.

With respect to this clone: The same CDR3 also results from other DNA sequences found in this sample. This rearrangement joins TRBV28 to TRBJ1-5, with no clear D. The CDR3 is 16 residues long. Germline assignment: CDR1 MDHEN and CDR2 SYDVKM. Trimming removed 3 bases at V and 2 bases at J, with 14 bases between. CDR3 DNA: TGTGCCAGCAGTTTTTATCGGGGAGTGGGCAATCAGCCCCAGCATTTT. Protein product: CASSFYRGVGNQPQHF.

The chain carries TRBV6-9 and TRBJ2-7; TRBD2 agrees at 14 bases. The CDR3 extends over 18 amino acids. V lost 4 bases, J lost 5 bases, and 13 bases stayed unmatched. CDR1 and CDR2 from the germline V gene are MNHGY and SVAAGI. The CDR3 nucleotides read TGTGCCAGCAGTTTCTGCGGGACTAGCGGGAGTTGCGGGGACGAGCAGTACTTC. Its translation: CASSFCGTSGSCGDEQYF.

This chain's CDR3 is CASRPTGASGNTIYF. Written as DNA, the CDR3 is TGTGCCAGCAGACCGACTGGGGCCTCTGGAAACACCATATATTTT. The V gene is TRBV5-5, the J gene TRBJ1-3; D may be TRBD1 (5 bases). The length of the CDR3 is 15 residues. Trimming left V 5 bases short and J 0 bases short, with 12 bases between. CDR1 SGHKS and CDR2 YYEKEE come from the germline V gene (reference sequence).

This rearrangement joins TRBV11-3 to TRBJ2-1; maybe TRBD2 (5 bases). Trimming took off 6 bases at V and 5 bases at J, with 11 bases between the two ends. CDR3 size: 13 residues. Germline lookup yields CDR1 SGHNT and CDR2 YENEEA. The CDR3 nucleotides read TGTGCCAGCAGTCCGGGGAATGACAATGAGCAGTTCTTC. Protein: CASSPGNDNEQFF.

This clone was seen once. The same CDR3 arises from other DNA sequences in this sample as well. The V and J genes are TRBV28 and TRBJ2-5, with 9 bases fitting TRBD1. Germline values: CDR1 MDHEN, CDR2 SYDVKM. This CDR3 region has 14 residues. The J segment lost 5 bases and the V segment lost 4 bases, leaving 5 bases of the junction unmatched. The CDR3 loop reads CASSSQGAGETQYF. CDR3 coding DNA: TGTGCCAGCAGTTCACAGGGGGCGGGGGAGACCCAGTACTTC.

The chain combines TRBV15 with TRBJ2-3, with TRBD1 matching 9 bases. This CDR3 has 14 amino acids. Trimming at V came to 5 bases and at J to 4 bases, leaving 4 bases not matched to a gene. Germline V lookup: CDR1 LNHNV, CDR2 YYDKDF (reference sequence). The CDR3 loop reads CATSPRQGADTQYF. CDR3 DNA: TGTGCCACCAGCCCCAGACAGGGGGCAGATACGCAGTATTTT.

This sequence joins TRBV7-9 and TRBJ2-3; perhaps TRBD2 as D (6 bases). The V gene lost 4 bases and the J gene lost 5 bases, with 16 bases spanning the gap. The CDR3 is 15 residues long. Germline V gene data show CDR1 as SEHNR and CDR2 as FQNEAQ (reference sequence). The CDR3: CASSSASGLGDTQYF. CDR3 DNA sequence: TGTGCCAGCAGCTCTGCCAGCGGGTTGGGAGATACGCAGTATTTT. Based on the CDR3 plus reference TRBV7-9 and TRBJ2-3, the full variable domain is DTGVSQNPRHKITKRGQNVTFRCDPISEHNRLYWYRQTLGQGPEFLTYFQNEAQLEKSRLLSDRFSAERPKGSFSTLEIQRTEQGDSAMYLCASSSASGLGDTQYFGPGTRLTVL.

The chain uses TRBV6-1 and TRBJ2-1; 9 positions match TRBD2. The V segment lost 6 bases and the J segment 6 bases; nucleotides outside the gene matches: 6. CDR3 size: 14 residues. The V gene's germline CDR1 is MNHNS and CDR2 SASEGT. CDR3 residues: CASRGLAGPNEQFF. CDR3 sequence (DNA): TGTGCCAGCAGGGGGCTAGCGGGACCCAATGAGCAGTTCTTC.

The rearrangement links TRBV6-5 to TRBJ2-5; D call uncertain. CDR3 length: 14 amino acids. The V end lost 2 bases, the J end lost 3 bases, and 10 bases lay between the germline ends. The germline gives CDR1 MNHEY, CDR2 SVGAGI. The CDR3, as DNA: TGTGCCAGCAGTTACGTGGGCGGAGAAGAGACCCAGTACTTC. This codes for CASSYVGGEETQYF.

The rearrangement uses TRBV18 and TRBJ2-3; TRBD2 matches at 7 bases. After removal of 4 bases from V and 0 bases from J, the junction contained 4 bases not matched to a gene. Germline V CDR1 and CDR2: KGHSH, LQKENI. There are 15 residues in the CDR3. For the CDR3, the DNA is TGTGCCAGCTCACTCCGACTAGCAAGCACAGATACGCAGTATTTT. Its translation is CASSLRLASTDTQYF.

The rearrangement uses TRBV11-2 and TRBJ2-7; D remains ambiguous. The CDR3 has 14 amino acids. Germline CDR1 SGHAT, CDR2 FQNNGV. V was clipped by 0 bases and J by 7 bases, with 13 bases between them. The CDR3 region is CASSLDMGPWEQYF. In nucleotides, the CDR3 is TGTGCCAGCAGCTTAGATATGGGTCCTTGGGAGCAGTACTTC.

The chain combines TRBV5-1 with TRBJ2-3, with D tentatively TRBD1 (5 bases). This CDR3 has 17 amino acids. V lost 0 bases and J 2 bases, leaving 16 bases between the germline ends. In germline, CDR1 is SGHRS, CDR2 YFSETQ. The CDR3 sequence is CASSLVPQGASTDTQYF. In nucleotides, the CDR3 is TGCGCCAGCAGCTTGGTACCCCAGGGTGCCTCCACAGATACGCAGTATTTT. The full variable domain, rest sourced from reference TRBV5-1 and TRBJ2-3, is KAGVTQTPRYLIKTRGQQVTLSCSPISGHRSVSWYQQTPGQGLQFLFEYFSETQRNKGNFPGRFSGRQFSNSRSEMNVSTLELGDSALYLCASSLVPQGASTDTQYFGPGTRLTVL.